A single sample is the source of the 20 T cell receptor beta chains below, sequenced in a study of T-cell memory formation after mild COVID-19. TCRdb re-derived calls from the 5' RACE reads in MiXCR, one entry per CDR3 protein. The sample gives 450,000 or so distinct CDR3 sequences, roughly 25% of which show up once; approximately 12% is in the top ten. Sequenced sample: PBMCs or a T cell subset sorted from them (not recorded which). Receptor source: an adult woman who had mild COVID-19 (a few samples of this study predate the infection). Cell type and time point are not known.

This chain connects TRBV7-9 to TRBJ2-7; 7 nucleotides line up with TRBD1. This CDR3 contains 12 residues. CDR1 and CDR2 (germline): SEHNR, FQNEAQ (reference sequence). V was pared by 10 bases and J by 6 bases, with 9 bases of the junction left unmatched. The CDR3 DNA is TGTGCCACCCAGGGGGATGACGGCGAGCAGTACTTC. Translating it yields CATQGDDGEQYF.

Here the CDR3 reads CASSQDLTSGRPWETQYF. The CDR3 bases are TGTGCCAGCAGCCAAGATCTGACTAGCGGGAGGCCTTGGGAGACCCAGTACTTC. V gene TRBV4-2 combines with J gene TRBJ2-5; 13 positions match TRBD2. Germline loops: CDR1 LGHNA, CDR2 YNFKEQ. This CDR3 is built from 18 residues. V gave up 0 bases and J gave up 5 bases; unmatched junction bases: 9.

This clonotype came up a few times. V usage is TRBV7-2 and J usage is TRBJ2-5; 7 positions match TRBD1. V lost 5 bases and J lost 3; bases outside the gene matches: 6. CDR1 is SGHTA, CDR2 FQGNSA, per germline. This CDR3 region has 14 residues. DNA for the CDR3: TGTGCCAGCAGCCCCGACAGGGTTGAAGAGACCCAGTACTTC. Residues: CASSPDRVEETQYF.

This clonotype appeared a few times. The chain recombines TRBV20-1 with TRBJ1-2, with D possibly TRBD1 on 6 matching bases. V lost 4 bases, J lost 4 bases, and 19 bases lay in between. There are 15 residues in the CDR3. CDR1 DFQATT and CDR2 SNEGSKA come from the germline V gene (reference sequence). CDR3 amino acids: CSAKEILGGPYGYTF. The CDR3 DNA is TGCAGTGCTAAGGAGATTCTAGGGGGACCCTATGGCTACACCTTC.

The chain employs TRBV12-3 or TRBV12-4 and TRBJ1-1, with 12 positions matching TRBD1. V lost 7 bases and J lost 1; bases outside the gene matches: 10. The CDR3 contains 17 residues. In nucleotides, the CDR3 is TGTGCCAGCATCCTGGGCGGGACAGGGGGCTCGAACACTGAAGCTTTCTTT. It codes for CASILGGTGGSNTEAFF.

This clonotype was detected only a few times. This chain joins TRBV9 and TRBJ1-2, with D hard to call. V dropped 6 bases and J dropped 6 bases, with 15 bases sitting between them. The CDR3 has 13 residues. Germline V gene data show CDR1 as SGDLS and CDR2 as YYNGEE. This chain's CDR3 is CASMGPLRDGYTF. The CDR3 DNA sequence: TGTGCCAGCATGGGTCCCCTCCGTGATGGCTACACCTTC.

J is TRBJ2-7 and V is TRBV10-3; 9 bases match TRBD2. Trimming at V came to 6 bases and at J to 5 bases, leaving 11 bases not matched to a gene. This CDR3 spans 15 amino acids. Germline values: CDR1 ENHRY, CDR2 SYGVKD. The CDR3 sequence: CAISPQEAGGHEQYF. The CDR3 bases are TGTGCCATCAGCCCCCAGGAAGCGGGAGGCCACGAGCAGTACTTC.

This clonotype was seen a handful of times. This chain uses TRBV6-2 or TRBV6-3 with TRBJ2-1; D is unresolved. V shed 0 bases and J shed 5 bases, with 5 bases lying between them. The CDR3 consists of 13 residues. From germline, CDR1 is MNHEY and CDR2 SVGEGT. The DNA of the CDR3 is TGTGCCAGCAGTTACTCGATCCACAATGAGCAGTTCTTC. It translates to CASSYSIHNEQFF.

Written as DNA, the CDR3 is TGTGCCATCAGTGCCCAGGGGACTAGCACAGATACGCAGTATTTT. Its protein is CAISAQGTSTDTQYF. The rearrangement links TRBV10-3 to TRBJ2-3; the D call may be TRBD1 or TRBD2 (6 bases each). The CDR3 is 15 amino acids. Per the germline V gene, CDR1 is ENHRY and CDR2 is SYGVKD. Trimming pared 4 bases from V and 0 bases from J, leaving 11 bases between.

This clonotype was detected a few times. V gene TRBV6-2 or TRBV6-3 combines with J gene TRBJ2-7, with 11 bases identical to TRBD2. The V and J ends lost 6 bases and 2 bases, in that order; junction bases with no gene match: 9. CDR1 and CDR2 (germline): MNHEY, SVGEGT. This CDR3 region has 16 residues. The CDR3 DNA reads as TGTGCCAGCAGCCCGAGGACTAGCGGGTCCGCCTACGAGCAGTACTTC. This codes for CASSPRTSGSAYEQYF.

The chain combines TRBV11-1 with TRBJ1-2; TRBD1 is a possible D gene (5 bases). The CDR3 runs to 14 residues. Trimming stripped 5 bases from V and 5 bases from J, with 15 bases between. Germline loops: CDR1 SGHAT, CDR2 FQDESV (reference sequence). The CDR3 region has the DNA TGTGCCAGCAGCCCTGGCAGGGAAGCGTATGGCTACACCTTC. Its protein product is CASSPGREAYGYTF.

The CDR3 loop is CASSVLGTHTDTQYF. The CDR3 DNA sequence: TGTGCCAGCAGTGTACTGGGCACACACACAGATACGCAGTATTTT. The V and J genes are TRBV2 and TRBJ2-3, with D uncertain. Trimming shortened V by 4 bases and J by 2 bases, and 13 bases separated the two germline ends. The germline V gene has CDR1 SNHLY and CDR2 FYNNEI. The CDR3 has 15 residues.

This chain connects TRBV24-1 to TRBJ2-1, with 9 bases matching TRBD1. V dropped 3 bases and J dropped 7; count of bases not matched to a gene: 6. Germline V gives CDR1 KGHDR, CDR2 SFDVKD. CDR3 size: 15 residues. CDR3 region: CATSDPGTGLNEQFF. In DNA, the CDR3 is TGTGCCACCAGTGATCCCGGGACAGGGCTGAATGAGCAGTTCTTC.

The genes are TRBV7-3 and TRBJ2-2, with D perhaps assigned TRBD1 or TRBD2 (5 bases each). The CDR3 spans 17 residues. V was clipped by 4 bases and J by 4 bases, with 19 bases between them. From germline, CDR1 is SGHTA and CDR2 FQGTGA. CDR3 nucleotide sequence: TGTGCCAGCAGCTCCCCCCGGCCGGGGCTTGTCACCGGGGAGCTGTTTTTT. This translates into CASSSPRPGLVTGELFF.

The V and J genes are TRBV5-1 and TRBJ2-3; possibly TRBD1 for D (9 bases). The CDR3 is made up of 16 amino acids. Trimming cost V 4 bases and J 2 bases, with 17 bases left between them. From germline, CDR1 is SGHRS and CDR2 YFSETQ. In DNA form, the CDR3 reads TGCGCCAGCAGCCCGGGAGGGACAGGGCTCACAGATACGCAGTATTTT. Translating gives CASSPGGTGLTDTQYF.

This clonotype was detected many times. This rearrangement joins TRBV5-1 to TRBJ1-6, with unresolved D. V lost 0 bases to trimming and J lost 9 bases, with 13 bases between them. The CDR3 totals 15 residues. Germline V CDR1 and CDR2: SGHRS, YFSETQ. The CDR3 nucleotides read TGCGCCAGCAGCTTGGCCGATTATGCAGGTTCACCCCTCCACTTT. This gives the protein CASSLADYAGSPLHF.

The chain combines TRBV7-6 with TRBJ2-7; D is possibly TRBD1 or TRBD2 (5 bases each). V shed 3 bases and J shed 6 bases, with 12 bases lying between them. Germline assignment: CDR1 SGHVS and CDR2 FNYEAQ. The CDR3 consists of 13 residues. The CDR3 reads CASSLGERGEQYF. DNA for the CDR3: TGTGCCAGCAGCTTGGGGGAACGAGGCGAGCAGTACTTC.

The CDR3 region has the DNA TGTGCCAGCAGTTTAGGGAGCCCTCAATATTTT. Translated, it gives CASSLGSPQYF. The J gene is TRBJ2-3, the V gene TRBV12-3 or TRBV12-4; D call uncertain. The CDR3 is 11 residues long. Trimming stripped 1 base from V and 15 bases from J, with 11 bases between.

This chain uses TRBV7-6 with TRBJ2-7; D remains unclear. Germline V gene sequence: CDR1 SGHVS, CDR2 FNYEAQ. Trimming took off 1 base at V and 6 bases at J, with 7 bases between the two ends. This CDR3 has 12 residues. The CDR3 protein is CASSLDGSEQYF. CDR3 in DNA: TGTGCCAGCAGCTTAGACGGATCCGAGCAGTACTTC.

This clonotype was seen a few times. The V gene is TRBV5-1, the J gene TRBJ1-2; D is unresolved. The length of the CDR3 is 17 residues. V lost 0 bases to trimming and J lost 6 bases, with 21 bases between them. Germline-derived CDR1 and CDR2 are SGHRS and YFSETQ. CDR3 loop: CASSLVSTAMSGNGYTF. The CDR3 DNA reads TGCGCCAGCAGCTTGGTATCGACCGCCATGTCGGGGAATGGCTACACCTTC.